The 5 T cell receptor beta chains below come from one sample, sequenced in a study of blood T cell repertoires in COVID-19. TCRdb's copy holds only in-frame clones and misses some; the assay was immunoSEQ multiplex PCR. The data show nearly 350,000 clones, roughly 86% seen once. Sequencing was done on a sample of peripheral blood. These receptors were collected from a woman between 65 and 79 years old with COVID-19, enrolled during active disease.

The chain links TRBV24-1 to TRBJ1-2; no reliable D call. V lost 2 bases, J lost 4 bases, and 16 bases lay in between. Per germline, CDR1 KGHDR and CDR2 SFDVKD. The CDR3 spans 16 residues. Here the CDR3 reads CATSDSRTGDSYGYTF. CDR3 nucleotides: TGTGCCACCAGTGATTCCCGGACGGGAGATTCCTATGGCTACACCTTC.

The chain combines TRBV10-3 with TRBJ2-7; 12 bases line up with TRBD2. The CDR3 has 14 amino acids. The ends lost 6 bases at V and 5 bases at J; junction bases unmatched: 5. Germline values: CDR1 ENHRY, CDR2 SYGVKD. The CDR3 reads CAIRPGLAGNEQYF. DNA for the CDR3: TGTGCCATCAGGCCGGGACTAGCGGGTAACGAGCAGTACTTC.

The CDR3 region has the DNA TGCGCCAGCAGCCAAGAATGGATGGGAGTAGCGGGGACCTACGAGCAGTACTTC. Its protein is CASSQEWMGVAGTYEQYF. V usage is TRBV4-3 and J usage is TRBJ2-7; 8 nucleotides match TRBD2. Germline CDR1 LGHNA, CDR2 YSLEER. J gave up 2 bases and V 0 bases, and 12 bases lay outside the gene matches. The CDR3 loop spans 18 amino acids.

This chain links TRBV6-6 with TRBJ1-5; D unresolved. Looked up from germline, CDR1 is MNHNY and CDR2 is SVGAGI (reference sequence). Trimming pared 0 bases from V and 9 bases from J, leaving 12 bases between. The CDR3 loop spans 14 amino acids. CDR3 bases: TGTGCCAGCAGTTACTCCGGAGATCCCTGGCCCCAGCATTTT. It encodes CASSYSGDPWPQHF.

CDR3 DNA sequence: TGTGCCAGCAGCTCCCCCCCGGGGGGCCGAAACAATGAGCAGTTCTTC. As protein: CASSSPPGGRNNEQFF. The V gene is TRBV7-9, the J gene TRBJ2-1; tentative D call: TRBD2 (7 bases). The V gene lost 4 bases and the J gene lost 5 bases, with 18 bases spanning the gap. The CDR3 is 16 amino acids. The V gene's germline CDR1 is SEHNR and CDR2 FQNEAQ (reference sequence).